The 5 T cell receptor beta chains below all came from one sample that was sequenced in a study of blood T cell repertoires in COVID-19 (dated by TCRdb to 2019 to 2021). Libraries were made using the immunoSEQ multiplex PCR assay. The source is immuneACCESS, and TCRdb retained only in-frame sequences with V and J called. Part of the clones is not carried over; for the studies checked, unresolved V genes explain less than half of this, and the remainder is unexplained. The sample includes 200,000 to 300,000 clones, with more than 65% observed a single time. The ten biggest clones cover around 2.4% of the sample. The specimen sequenced was peripheral blood. These receptors all stem from a middle-aged man who had recovered from COVID-19.

V gene TRBV7-2 combines with J gene TRBJ2-7; tentative D call: TRBD1 (6 bases). This CDR3 has 15 amino acids. The germline CDR1 and CDR2 sequences are SGHTA and FQGNSA. Trimming took 4 bases from V and 2 from J, leaving 15 bases between them. CDR3 in amino acids: CASSSGDRAAYEQYF. The DNA of the CDR3 is TGTGCCAGCAGCTCAGGGGACCGAGCAGCCTACGAGCAGTACTTC.

This sequence joins TRBV24-1 and TRBJ1-1, with D perhaps TRBD1 (5 bases). CDR1 is KGHDR, CDR2 SFDVKD, per germline. V was pared by 0 bases and J by 1 base, with 20 bases between. The CDR3 is 19 residues long. The CDR3 sequence: CATSDLFGGASFENTEAFF. The CDR3 DNA is TGTGCCACCAGTGATTTGTTTGGTGGGGCCTCGTTCGAGAACACTGAAGCTTTCTTT.

This clone was detected once. The chain links TRBV6-6 to TRBJ1-5, with no clear D. Trimming shortened V by 7 bases and J by 6 bases, and 22 bases separated the two germline ends. Germline V gene data show CDR1 as MNHNY and CDR2 as SVGAGI (reference sequence). The CDR3 sequence is 16 residues long. The CDR3 is CASTTQTAGRAQPQHF. The CDR3, as DNA: TGTGCCAGCACCACCCAAACGGCGGGGAGAGCTCAGCCCCAGCATTTT.

The rearrangement joins TRBV30 to TRBJ1-1; D uncertain. CDR3 length: 13 amino acids. CDR1 and CDR2 (germline): GTSNPN, SVGIG (reference sequence). V lost 0 bases and J lost 4, with 9 bases in between. The CDR3, as DNA: TGTGCCTGGAGTGTTGATCGGGGCACTGAAGCTTTCTTT. Translating it yields CAWSVDRGTEAFF.

V gene TRBV7-2 combines with J gene TRBJ1-2; 7 bases agree with TRBD1. V dropped 5 bases and J dropped 8; count of bases not matched to a gene: 11. Germline V CDR1 and CDR2: SGHTA, FQGNSA. This CDR3 is 14 amino acids long. For the CDR3, the DNA is TGTGCCAGCAGCACATCAGACAGGGTCGGCGGCTACACCTTC. This gives the protein CASSTSDRVGGYTF.